This record concerns one T cell receptor (beta chain) sequence. V trimming: 2 bases; J trimming: 7 bases; junction bases outside the gene matches: 9. CDR1 and CDR2 from the germline V gene are MNHEY and SVGAGI. The CDR3 is made up of 15 amino acids. Libraries were prepared by immunoSEQ multiplex PCR; TCRdb keeps only in-frame clonotypes and omits some of them. The data contain more than 90,000 clones, approximately 94% of them singletons. These data originate in a study of technical replicates of blood from a handful of donors. This clonotype was sampled from a human donor in good health. Sequencing was performed on T cells isolated from PBMCs. The rearrangement links TRBV6-5 to TRBJ1-1; 8 positions match TRBD1. The CDR3 loop reads CASSYQGARILEAFF. In nucleotides, the CDR3 is TGTGCCAGCAGTTACCAGGGGGCACGGATTCTTGAAGCTTTCTTT.